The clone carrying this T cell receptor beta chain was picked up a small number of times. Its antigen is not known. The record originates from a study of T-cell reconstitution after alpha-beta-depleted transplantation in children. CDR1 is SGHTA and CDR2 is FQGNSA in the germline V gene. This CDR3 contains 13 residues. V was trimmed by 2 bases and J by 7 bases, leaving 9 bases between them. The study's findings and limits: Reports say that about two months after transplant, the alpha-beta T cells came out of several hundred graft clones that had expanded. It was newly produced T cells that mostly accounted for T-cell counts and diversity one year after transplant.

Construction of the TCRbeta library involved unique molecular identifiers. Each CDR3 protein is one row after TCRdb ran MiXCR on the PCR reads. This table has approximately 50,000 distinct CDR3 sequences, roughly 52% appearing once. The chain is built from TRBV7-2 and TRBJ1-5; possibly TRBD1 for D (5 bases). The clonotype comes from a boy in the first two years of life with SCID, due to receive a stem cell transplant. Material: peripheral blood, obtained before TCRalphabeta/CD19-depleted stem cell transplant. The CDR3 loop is CASSLTRDQPQHF. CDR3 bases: TGTGCCAGCAGCTTAACCAGGGACCAGCCCCAGCATTTT.